This T cell receptor beta chain is drawn from a study of breast tumors, draining lymph nodes, adjacent tissues. As regards this clonotype: Compared with germline, one end of the junction differs, possibly owing to a read error.

Germline V gene data show CDR1 as SGHDN and CDR2 as FVKESK. The CDR3 sequence is 16 residues long. The lymph nodes were axillary draining lymph nodes from breast cancer patients. MiXCR was run by TCRdb on the multiplex PCR reads, yielding one entry per CDR3 protein. This sample has some 170,000 distinct CDR3 sequences; 30% to 40% occur once, and the top ten carry 3.8%. The source material was axillary lymph node tissue. The gene calls are TRBV14 and TRBJ2-4; D assignment may be TRBD1 or TRBD2 (6 bases each). The sequence derives from a female donor with breast cancer. Some clones in this sample may be carry-over from other donors' samples. In DNA, the CDR3 is TGTGGCAGCAGCCAGCTGGGGGGCCTAGCCAAAAACATTCAGTACTTC. It codes for CGSSQLGGLAKNIQYF.